This TCR beta chain stems from a study of cytomegalovirus exposure and HLA in healthy donors. This clone has a single count. Its antigen is currently unknown. The junction had 8 bases not matched to a gene; V was cut back by 7 bases and J by 6 bases. Germline loops: CDR1 MNHNS, CDR2 SASEGT. The CDR3 has 13 residues. The repertoire was sequenced with immunoSEQ multiplex PCR; TCRdb's copy has only in-frame clones and lacks some. The sample lists around 130,000 clones, under 90% seen once, with about 2.2% in the top ten. Study results and limitations: The classifier reportedly diagnosed cytomegalovirus status with high specificity and sensitivity.

The gene calls are TRBV6-1 and TRBJ1-2; 7 bases agree with TRBD1. The clonotype was recovered from a young woman in good health and CMV-seronegative. The specimen sequenced was PBMCs. The chain's CDR3 is CASINRGPHGYTF. The CDR3, as DNA: TGTGCCAGCATCAACAGGGGCCCCCATGGCTACACCTTC.